In this sample, the clone carrying this TCR beta chain turned up a few times. Germline V gene sequence: CDR1 SGHTA, CDR2 FQGTGA. The CDR3 runs 13 residues. Trimming removed 6 bases from V and 4 bases from J, with 9 bases in between. These data come from a study of human T cells and chemical hapten exposure. About the research overall: DPC at 2% was the sensitizing agent, placed on roughly 2 cm by roughly 2 cm of upper inner arm skin. Throughout the approximately 25-week study, diphenylcyclopropenone was applied weekly to the patients' scalps.

Time point indicated: patch test 3, about 24 weeks after DPC sensitization. Treatment reported: therapeutic diphenylcyclopropenone sensitization with weekly scalp DPC. The study drew its donors from alopecia patients who were 18 to 70 years old and suitable for DPC. Unique molecular identifiers were attached to individual cDNA molecules during library preparation. TCRdb processed the RACE reads anew with MiXCR; each CDR3 protein has one entry. The sample lists roughly 200,000 distinct CDR3 sequences, approximately 26% occurring once. Sequencing was performed on whole blood, taken in connection with sensitization to the hapten diphenylcyclopropenone (DPC). The rearrangement links TRBV7-3 to TRBJ2-2; weak D call: TRBD2 (5 bases). This TCR was recovered from a woman in her thirties or forties with alopecia areata. Some clones in this sample may be carry-over from other donors' samples. The CDR3 DNA is TGTGCCAGCAGTTCGGGGAGCACCGGGGAGCTGTTTTTT. This sequence encodes CASSSGSTGELFF.